This entry is about one T cell receptor (beta chain). The data were obtained in a study of blood T cell repertoires in COVID-19. The CDR3 covers 11 residues. V was trimmed by 7 bases and J by 5 bases, leaving 9 bases between them. Looked up from germline, CDR1 is MNHEY and CDR2 is SVGAGI. Original processing notes: Estimation of nucleated cell counts was performed using reference gene primer amplification. TCRdb's table, derived via immunoSEQ multiplex PCR, lists solely in-frame clones and lacks some. That table is the source of V, J and clone size, and D and trimming were worked out from the DNA. Of around 58,000 clones in the sample, over 75% were seen once.

The sequence came from an older woman with COVID-19, enrolled during active disease. The sequencing input was peripheral blood. The rearrangement uses TRBV6-5 and TRBJ2-7, with D perhaps matching TRBD1 (6 bases). The CDR3 DNA is TGTGCCAGCATCAGGGGCGACGAGCAGTACTTC. Its protein is CASIRGDEQYF.